This TCR beta chain was recorded in a study of blood T cell repertoires in COVID-19. In the study overall: From T cells, B-cell-depleted T cells, or PBMCs came the material, which was cDNA or gDNA.

Per the study methods: Reference gene primer amplification in the assay estimated nucleated cell counts. Assay used: immunoSEQ multiplex PCR; TCRdb lists only in-frame clones, some missing. That table gives V, J and clone size, and the DNA gave D and trimming. Of 40,000 to 60,000 clones listed, 70% to 90% are singletons. This TCR derives from a human donor in a cohort sampled during active COVID-19. The sequencing sample was made of peripheral blood.

CDR3 nucleotides: TGTGCCAGCAGCTTCCCTTACAGGACCGGGGAGCTGTTTTTT. This sequence encodes CASSFPYRTGELFF. This chain joins TRBV7-2 and TRBJ2-2; D might be TRBD1 (5 bases). The CDR3 has 14 amino acids. Trimming cost V 3 bases and J 5 bases, with 10 bases left between them. The V gene's germline CDR1 is SGHTA and CDR2 FQGNSA.